These 17 T cell receptor beta chains were sequenced from one sample in a study of T cell changes during pregnancy in multiple sclerosis. Assay used: immunoSEQ multiplex PCR; TCRdb lists only in-frame clones, some missing. The table records approximately 70,000 clones, roughly 92% of them present only once. The sample in question was peripheral blood, obtained in the second trimester of pregnancy. The source of these receptors is a female donor with multiple sclerosis, enrolled in a pregnancy study.

This chain joins TRBV15 and TRBJ2-7, with 8 positions matching TRBD2. The junction had 6 bases not matched to a gene; V was cut back by 5 bases and J by 3 bases. The CDR3 extends over 14 amino acids. From germline, CDR1 is LNHNV and CDR2 YYDKDF (reference sequence). CDR3 loop: CATSPTSAGYEQYF. The CDR3 DNA is TGTGCCACCAGCCCGACTAGCGCTGGCTACGAGCAGTACTTC.

The chain couples TRBV28 to TRBJ2-7, with 10 bases matching TRBD2. The CDR3 has 15 amino acids. The germline gives CDR1 MDHEN, CDR2 SYDVKM. After removal of 6 bases from V and 3 bases from J, the junction contained 8 bases not matched to a gene. This CDR3 reads CASRSPGLAYYEQYF. In DNA, the CDR3 is TGTGCCAGCAGATCTCCGGGACTAGCGTACTACGAGCAGTACTTC.

The J gene is TRBJ2-3, the V gene TRBV4-1; TRBD2 agrees at 8 bases. Per germline, CDR1 MGHRA and CDR2 YSYEKL. This CDR3 comprises 17 residues. After removal of 0 bases from V and 2 bases from J, the junction contained 7 bases not matched to a gene. CDR3 sequence reads: CASSQDSAGGLTDTQYF. CDR3 nucleotide sequence: TGCGCCAGCAGCCAAGATTCGGCGGGAGGCCTCACAGATACGCAGTATTTT.

The rearrangement uses TRBV6-6 and TRBJ2-3; 9 bases match TRBD1. This CDR3 contains 14 residues. The germline V gene encodes CDR1 MNHNY and CDR2 SVGAGI (reference sequence). The junction had 5 bases not matched to a gene; V was cut back by 5 bases and J by 5 bases. CDR3 nucleotides: TGTGCCAGCAGTCAGGACAGGGGACGAGATACGCAGTATTTT. This sequence encodes CASSQDRGRDTQYF.

This chain links TRBV6-5 with TRBJ2-7, with 7 bases identical to TRBD2. V lost 8 bases, J lost 3 bases, and 7 bases stayed unmatched. CDR3 length: 13 amino acids. Germline V gives CDR1 MNHEY, CDR2 SVGAGI. The CDR3 is CASFSGEGYEQYF. CDR3 nucleotide sequence: TGTGCCAGCTTCTCCGGGGAGGGCTACGAGCAGTACTTC.

V usage is TRBV7-2 and J usage is TRBJ1-5; 8 positions agree with TRBD1. The CDR3 spans 15 residues. V lost 5 bases to trimming and J lost 4 bases; unmatched junction nucleotides: 7. The germline gives CDR1 SGHTA, CDR2 FQGNSA. CDR3 bases: TGTGCCAGCAGCCGCGGGACAGGAGAGAATCAGCCCCAGCATTTT. It yields the protein CASSRGTGENQPQHF.

CDR3 sequence reads: CASNRAFTDTQYF. The CDR3, as DNA: TGTGCCAGCAACAGGGCTTTCACAGATACGCAGTATTTT. The chain has TRBV9 and TRBJ2-3; D perhaps matches TRBD1 (6 bases). The CDR3 runs to 13 residues. Trimming shortened V by 6 bases and J by 2 bases, and 10 bases separated the two germline ends. Per germline, CDR1 SGDLS and CDR2 YYNGEE.

The V and J genes are TRBV6-1 and TRBJ1-1, with D possibly matching TRBD1 (5 bases). CDR3 length equals 16 residues. V lost 4 bases to trimming and J lost 1 base, with 16 bases between them. Germline CDR1 reads MNHNS; CDR2 reads SASEGT. The chain's CDR3 is CASSVVQGTGNTEAFF. In DNA, the CDR3 is TGTGCCAGCAGTGTTGTGCAGGGAACGGGGAACACTGAAGCTTTCTTT.

V is TRBV4-1 and J is TRBJ1-2; D unclear. The CDR3 is 14 residues long. CDR1 and CDR2 from the germline V gene are MGHRA and YSYEKL. The ends were cut back, 1 base at V and 8 bases at J, with 14 bases in the middle. CDR3 in amino acids: CASSQVEDRGGYTF. The CDR3 coding sequence is TGCGCCAGCAGCCAAGTCGAGGATCGCGGCGGCTACACCTTC.

This rearrangement joins TRBV5-4 to TRBJ2-3; 7 positions agree with TRBD1. Trimming cost V 0 bases and J 3 bases; bases outside gene matches: 4. Germline CDR1 is SGHNT and CDR2 is YYREEE (reference sequence). This CDR3 has 15 residues. CDR3 nucleotides: TGTGCCAGCAGCTTGGTTCAGGGGGTAACAGATACGCAGTATTTT. It specifies CASSLVQGVTDTQYF.

The rearrangement uses TRBV27 and TRBJ2-7, with a possible D match to TRBD1 (6 bases). V shed 5 bases and J shed 3 bases, with 11 bases lying between them. CDR3 length: 13 amino acids. CDR1 MNHEY and CDR2 SMNVEV come from the germline V gene (reference sequence). Written as DNA, the CDR3 is TGTGCCAGCAGTGAAGGGACACACTACGAGCAGTACTTC. Translating it yields CASSEGTHYEQYF.

The chain recombines TRBV4-2 with TRBJ2-7; 13 bases are a match to TRBD2. The CDR3 is made up of 18 amino acids. Germline values: CDR1 LGHNA, CDR2 YNFKEQ. V trimming: 2 bases; J trimming: 5 bases; junction bases outside the gene matches: 12. The CDR3 protein is CASSQWTSGSGTGHEQYF. As DNA, the CDR3 is TGTGCCAGCAGCCAATGGACTAGCGGGAGCGGGACTGGGCACGAGCAGTACTTC.

The rearrangement joins TRBV19 to TRBJ1-6; D is unclear. CDR1 LNHDA and CDR2 SQIVND come from the germline V gene (reference sequence). V shed 4 bases and J shed 7 bases, with 5 bases lying between them. There are 12 residues in the CDR3. The CDR3 region is CASSTRNSPLHF. CDR3 bases: TGTGCCAGTAGTACCAGAAATTCACCCCTCCACTTT. The full variable domain, with the rest looked up from reference TRBV19 and TRBJ1-6, is DGGITQSPKYLFRKEGQNVTLSCEQNLNHDAMYWYRQDPGQGLRLIYYSQIVNDFQKGDIAEGYSVSREKKESFPLTVTSAQKNPTAFYLCASSTRNSPLHFGNGTRLTVT.

This chain links TRBV5-1 with TRBJ2-7, with D perhaps TRBD2 (6 bases). The germline CDR1 and CDR2 sequences are SGHRS and YFSETQ. V shed 0 bases and J shed 6 bases, with 7 bases lying between them. CDR3 length: 12 residues. CDR3 in amino acids: CASSLAGGEQYF. CDR3 bases: TGCGCCAGCAGCTTGGCCGGGGGCGAGCAGTACTTC.

Points on this clone: At the DNA level, this CDR3 is encoded by other sequences in the same sample as well. The genes are TRBV7-3 and TRBJ2-3, with 8 bases identical to TRBD2. The V gene's germline CDR1 is SGHTA and CDR2 FQGTGA. V lost 1 base to trimming and J lost 3 bases; unmatched junction nucleotides: 6. The CDR3 loop spans 16 amino acids. DNA for the CDR3: TGTGCCAGCAGCTTAAACCCCGGGACTAGTACAGATACGCAGTATTTT. Encoded protein: CASSLNPGTSTDTQYF.

This clone was seen just once. This chain connects TRBV18 to TRBJ1-2, with D uncertain. There are 14 residues in the CDR3. Per the germline V gene, CDR1 is KGHSH and CDR2 is LQKENI. V gave up 2 bases and J gave up 0 bases, with 7 bases separating them. The CDR3 protein is CASSPEGANYGYTF. CDR3 DNA: TGTGCCAGCTCACCAGAAGGAGCTAACTATGGCTACACCTTC.

This chain links TRBV18 with TRBJ2-2, with 7 bases identical to TRBD2. CDR3 length: 16 residues. Germline-derived CDR1 and CDR2 are KGHSH and LQKENI. V trimming: 1 base; J trimming: 1 base; junction bases outside the gene matches: 3. The CDR3 protein is CASSPRTGGNTGELFF. In nucleotides, the CDR3 is TGTGCCAGCTCACCACGGACGGGAGGGAACACCGGGGAGCTGTTTTTT.